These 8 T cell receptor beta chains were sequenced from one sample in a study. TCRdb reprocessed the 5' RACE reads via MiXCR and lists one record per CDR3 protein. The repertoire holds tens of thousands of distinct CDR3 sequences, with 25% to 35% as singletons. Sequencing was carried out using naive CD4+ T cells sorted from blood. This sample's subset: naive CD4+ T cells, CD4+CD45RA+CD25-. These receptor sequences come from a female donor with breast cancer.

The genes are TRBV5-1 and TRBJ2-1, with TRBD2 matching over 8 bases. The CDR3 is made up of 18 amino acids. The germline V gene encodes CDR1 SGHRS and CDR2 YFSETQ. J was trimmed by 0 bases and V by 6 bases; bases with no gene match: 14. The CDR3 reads CASNPTSGGHSSYNEQFF. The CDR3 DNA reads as TGCGCCAGCAACCCGACCAGCGGGGGTCATAGCTCCTACAATGAGCAGTTCTTC.

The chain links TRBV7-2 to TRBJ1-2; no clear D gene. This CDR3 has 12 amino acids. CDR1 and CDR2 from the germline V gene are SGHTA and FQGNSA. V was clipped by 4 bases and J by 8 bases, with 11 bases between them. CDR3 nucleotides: TGTGCCAGCAGCTGGAGGACGTCGGGCTACACCTTC. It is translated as CASSWRTSGYTF.

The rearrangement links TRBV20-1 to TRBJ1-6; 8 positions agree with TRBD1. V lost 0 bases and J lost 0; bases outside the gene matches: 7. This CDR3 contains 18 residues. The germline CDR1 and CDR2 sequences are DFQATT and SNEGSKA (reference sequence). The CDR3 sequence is CSARDPRQGSSYNSPLHF. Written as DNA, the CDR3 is TGCAGTGCTAGAGATCCGCGACAGGGGAGCTCCTATAATTCACCCCTCCACTTT.

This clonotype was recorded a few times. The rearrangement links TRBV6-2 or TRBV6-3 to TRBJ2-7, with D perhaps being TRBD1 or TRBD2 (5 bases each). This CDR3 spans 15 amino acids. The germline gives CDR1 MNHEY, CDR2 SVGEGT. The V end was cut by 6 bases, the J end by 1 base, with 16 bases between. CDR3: CASSSWGTSSYEQYF. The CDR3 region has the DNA TGTGCCAGCAGCTCCTGGGGGACCTCTTCCTACGAGCAGTACTTC.

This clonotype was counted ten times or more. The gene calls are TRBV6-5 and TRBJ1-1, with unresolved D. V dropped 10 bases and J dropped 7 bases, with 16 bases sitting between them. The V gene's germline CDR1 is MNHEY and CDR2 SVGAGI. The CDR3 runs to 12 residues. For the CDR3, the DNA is TGTGCCACCTTGGAGGGTAAGGGTGAAGCTTTCTTT. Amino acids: CATLEGKGEAFF.

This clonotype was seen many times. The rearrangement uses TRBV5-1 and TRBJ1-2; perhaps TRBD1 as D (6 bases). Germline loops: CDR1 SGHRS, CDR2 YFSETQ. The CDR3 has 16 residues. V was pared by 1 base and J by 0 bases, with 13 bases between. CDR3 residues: CASSLNRDEPNYGYTF. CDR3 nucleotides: TGCGCCAGCAGCTTGAACAGGGATGAGCCTAACTATGGCTACACCTTC. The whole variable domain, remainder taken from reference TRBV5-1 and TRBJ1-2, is KAGVTQTPRYLIKTRGQQVTLSCSPISGHRSVSWYQQTPGQGLQFLFEYFSETQRNKGNFPGRFSGRQFSNSRSEMNVSTLELGDSALYLCASSLNRDEPNYGYTFGSGTRLTVV.

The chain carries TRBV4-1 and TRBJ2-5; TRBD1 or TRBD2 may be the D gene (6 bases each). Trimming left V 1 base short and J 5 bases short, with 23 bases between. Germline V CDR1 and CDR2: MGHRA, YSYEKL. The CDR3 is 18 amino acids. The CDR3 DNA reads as TGCGCCAGCAGCCAAGTCAATCTGGGACTCAATAGGGGGGAGACCCAGTACTTC. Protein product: CASSQVNLGLNRGETQYF.

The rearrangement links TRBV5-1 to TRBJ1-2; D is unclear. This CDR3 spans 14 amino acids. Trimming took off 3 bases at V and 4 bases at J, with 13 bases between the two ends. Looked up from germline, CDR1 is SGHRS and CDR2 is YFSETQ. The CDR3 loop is CASSYAIGSYGYTF. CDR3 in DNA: TGCGCCAGCAGCTATGCGATAGGGAGCTATGGCTACACCTTC.